This T cell receptor beta chain derives from a study of beta chain features in type 1 diabetes. Study at large: Patients were similar to healthy donors in age and gender (as well as in cell yields). Examination spanned 90 million to 140 million sorted cells from all samples. General study results and limits: Across patients, naive, central memory and Treg TCRB repertoires exhibited apparently greater similarity than was observed across healthy donors.

Each of the sorted populations had a purity greater than 95%. This clone occurred many times. Antigen: not known. The CDR3 has 13 amino acids. As every portion of the isolated RNA was reverse transcribed, the sequencing read expressed TCRB transcripts. Only in-frame clones appear in the TCRdb table, and some are missing; sequencing was by immunoSEQ multiplex PCR. The sample lists under 800,000 clones; 15% were seen once. The clonotype was recovered from a man aged 18 to 35 in good health. The rearrangement joins TRBV21-1 to TRBJ1-5; TRBD1, the table's D call, was not compared with the DNA. TRBV21-1 is a pseudogene segment. The sequencing sample was made of naive CD4+ T cells from blood. CDR3 coding DNA: TGTGCCAGCAGGGACAGGGTATGTCAGCCCCAGCATTTT. Amino acids: CASRDRVCQPQHF.